These T cell receptor beta chains were read from a single sample in a study of shared clonotypes between healthy human individuals. Clones were sequenced by immunoSEQ multiplex PCR, and TCRdb holds only the in-frame ones, with some missing. The table shows 2 million to 3 million clones, with 90% to 95% occurring only once. Source material: naive CD4+ T cells from PBMCs. The source is a young man in good health. Some clones in this sample may be carry-over from other donors' samples. Each CDR3 is given with its conserved first and last residue. D genes are given only for firm matches.

D gene	V gene	CDR3 protein
NA	TRBV11-2	CASSFVSGRAKYGYTF
NA	TRBV9	CASSPGRWENTEAFF
NA	TRBV9	CASSVLTGNTEAFF
TRBD1	TRBV4-1	CAIKGQGAPGANVLTF
TRBD1	TRBV27	CASSLPGQPTGELFF
NA	TRBV14	CASSQAGQRKETQYF
TRBD2	TRBV27	CASSMTSGSKTQYF
NA	TRBV5-6	CASSLIMNSHSYEQYF
TRBD2	TRBV5-4	CASSSSGSSTDTQYF
TRBD2	TRBV7-2	CASSLGWGGNEQFF
NA	TRBV19	CASSIRGAYTEAFF
TRBD1	TRBV5-4	CASSPRDRGSGANVLTF
NA	TRBV11-2	CASSLGVSRDEQYF
TRBD2	TRBV18	CASSPGLASSYEQYF
NA	TRBV30	CAWSGVSAAGELFF
TRBD2	TRBV7-3	CASSRTSGRWDEQFF
TRBD1	TRBV6-1	CASNTDRGQTQYF
NA	TRBV9	CASSMGDPQETQYF
NA	TRBV11-2	CASSSQRLIPATDTQYF
NA	TRBV5-4	CASSLGGTLAYEQYF
NA	TRBV18	CASSPGAPKNIQYF
NA	TRBV9	CASSVTQQSDTQYF
NA	TRBV5-1	CASSSRGLQETQYF
NA	TRBV4-3	CASSQDWGQSPPNEQFF